This T cell receptor beta chain was documented in a study of T cell responses to AZD1222 COVID-19 vaccine. Study findings and constraints: AZD1222 recipients seropositive at baseline numbered only 5 or 6. Scientists sampled the repertoires only once the peak T cell response had passed. Among the donors, most were white British and more were female, and clonal diversity was possibly underestimated.

Measured with immunoSEQ multiplex PCR; TCRdb has only the in-frame clones, and not every one. The table has just under 55,000 clones, roughly 90% seen once. This clone appeared a few times. Antigen unknown. The CDR3 sequence is 15 residues long. Per germline, CDR1 SEHNR and CDR2 FQNEAQ (reference sequence). The junction had 5 bases not matched to a gene; V was cut back by 4 bases and J by 2 bases. This sequence originates from an adult in good health. This material consisted of peripheral blood, taken on day 0 of AZD1222 vaccination. V and J are TRBV7-9 and TRBJ2-3; 8 nucleotides align to TRBD1. The CDR3 loop is CASSYRTGPTDTQYF. The CDR3, as DNA: TGTGCCAGCAGCTACCGGACAGGGCCCACAGATACGCAGTATTTT.